This is a list of T cell receptor beta chains from one sample in a study of T-cell reconstitution after alpha-beta-depleted transplantation in children. TCRdb analysed the PCR reads with MiXCR anew, one entry per CDR3 protein. The sample includes about 500,000 distinct CDR3 sequences, 32% of them seen just once. The starting material was PBMCs from the stem cell graft donor, obtained from the stem cell graft. The source is a human donor who donated a stem cell graft to a child with aplastic anemia. Each CDR3 is given with its conserved first and last residue. A D gene is named only where the DNA matches it firmly. Expanded clones get a size class; other rows say once, few or many, or leave the size out.

j_gene	v_gene	abundance	d_gene	CDR3aa	CDR3nt
TRBJ2-2	TRBV12-3/TRBV12-4	.	.	CASSTTNTGELFF	TGTGCCAGCAGTACTACCAACACCGGGGAGCTGTTTTTT
TRBJ1-1	TRBV6-2/TRBV6-3	.	TRBD1	CASDRDPYTEAFF	TGTGCCAGTGACAGGGATCCGTACACTGAAGCTTTCTTT
TRBJ2-5	TRBV7-9	few	.	CASSQLPRGPETQYF	TGTGCCAGCAGCCAGCTCCCTCGGGGGCCTGAGACCCAGTACTTC
TRBJ2-7	TRBV7-3	.	.	CASSPGTGVFEQYF	TGTGCCAGCAGCCCCGGGACTGGGGTGTTCGAGCAGTACTTC
TRBJ1-2	TRBV7-2	few	TRBD1	CASSPGQGIGYTF	TGTGCCAGCAGCCCTGGACAGGGGATCGGCTACACCTTC
TRBJ2-3	TRBV7-2	few	.	CASSPQLALGDTQYF	TGTGCCAGCAGCCCCCAATTAGCTCTCGGGGATACGCAGTATTTT
TRBJ2-7	TRBV20-1	few	TRBD2	CSATSGSISYEQYF	TGCAGTGCCACCAGCGGGAGTATTTCCTACGAGCAGTACTTC
TRBJ2-3	TRBV6-1	.	.	CASSGISTDTQYF	TGTGCCAGCAGTGGAATCAGCACAGATACGCAGTATTTT
TRBJ2-1	TRBV5-1	few	TRBD2	CASSLVGTSGGEQFF	TGCGCCAGCAGCTTGGTAGGGACTAGCGGGGGGGAGCAGTTCTTC
TRBJ2-4	TRBV11-2	few	TRBD1	CASSLVGTGGAAKNIQYF	TGTGCCAGCAGCTTAGTGGGGACAGGGGGCGCGGCCAAAAACATTCAGTACTTC
TRBJ1-3	TRBV27	.	TRBD1	CASAPGTGGRNTIYF	TGTGCCAGCGCTCCGGGGACAGGGGGCCGAAACACCATATATTTT
TRBJ1-1	TRBV11-2	.	.	CASSSVTEAFF	TGTGCCAGCAGTTCTGTCACTGAAGCTTTCTTT
TRBJ1-1	TRBV29-1	few	.	CSVGGHAEAFF	TGCAGCGTTGGCGGACATGCGGAAGCTTTCTTT
TRBJ2-1	TRBV4-2	.	.	CASSQLAERGDEQFF	TGTGCCAGCAGCCAACTGGCGGAGAGGGGGGATGAGCAGTTCTTC
TRBJ2-2	TRBV6-2/TRBV6-3	.	TRBD2	CASSYLHGTTTGELFF	TGTGCCAGCAGTTACCTACATGGGACTACCACCGGGGAGCTGTTTTTT
TRBJ1-2	TRBV4-3	few	.	CASSPGGASPSGYTF	TGCGCCAGCAGCCCCGGGGGGGCAAGCCCTTCCGGCTACACCTTC
TRBJ2-3	TRBV12-3/TRBV12-4	few	TRBD2	CASRALAGGFTDTQYF	TGTGCCAGCAGGGCCCTAGCGGGAGGATTCACAGATACGCAGTATTTT
TRBJ2-1	TRBV6-2/TRBV6-3	few	TRBD2	CASSYGLAGGWDEQFF	TGTGCCAGCAGTTACGGGCTAGCGGGAGGTTGGGATGAGCAGTTCTTC
TRBJ1-1	TRBV18	.	.	CASSPTGGWGSTEAFF	TGTGCCAGCTCACCAACGGGGGGTTGGGGGAGCACTGAAGCTTTCTTT
TRBJ1-2	TRBV12-3/TRBV12-4	few	.	CASSFVQGPHGYTF	TGTGCCAGCAGTTTTGTACAAGGTCCCCATGGCTACACCTTC
TRBJ1-1	TRBV14	.	.	CASSQVSPAWAERGGQAFF	TGTGCCAGCAGCCAAGTCAGCCCGGCATGGGCGGAACGGGGTGGACAAGCTTTCTTT
TRBJ2-6	TRBV29-1	.	TRBD1	CSVTGTGSSGANVLTF	TGCAGCGTGACCGGGACAGGGAGTTCTGGGGCCAACGTCCTGACTTTC